Below, 18 T cell receptor beta chains from the same sample are listed, as sequenced in a study of beta chain features in type 1 diabetes. Reverse transcription of all isolated RNA meant that expressed TCRB transcripts were sequenced. The data were produced by immunoSEQ multiplex PCR, yet TCRdb's version contains in-frame clones alone and is incomplete. The sample lists 850,000 to 900,000 clones; roughly 16% were seen once. The material sequenced was naive CD4+ T cells from blood. Receptors were obtained from a woman aged 18-29 years in good health.

The V call is TRBV7-9, the J call TRBJ2-5; D is undetermined. CDR1 and CDR2 from the germline V gene are SEHNR and FQNEAQ (reference sequence). The CDR3 consists of 13 residues. Trimming removed 3 bases from V and 5 bases from J, with 10 bases in between. The CDR3 reads CASSLVGLETQYF. CDR3 nucleotides: TGTGCCAGCAGCTTGGTTGGCTTGGAGACCCAGTACTTC.

V is TRBV19 and J is TRBJ1-1; TRBD1 matches at 11 bases. The length of the CDR3 is 17 residues. From germline, CDR1 is LNHDA and CDR2 SQIVND (reference sequence). The J segment lost 0 bases and the V segment lost 5 bases, leaving 8 bases of the junction unmatched. The CDR3 spells CASSLKGQGALNTEAFF. In DNA form, the CDR3 reads TGTGCCAGTAGTCTAAAAGGACAGGGGGCTCTGAACACTGAAGCTTTCTTT.

This clone appeared a few times. The V call is TRBV19, the J call TRBJ2-5; 9 bases align to TRBD2. The CDR3 contains 14 residues. The junction had 6 bases not matched to a gene; V was cut back by 3 bases and J by 7 bases. The germline gives CDR1 LNHDA, CDR2 SQIVND (reference sequence). The CDR3 nucleotides read TGTGCCAGTAGTATCAGCGCGGGAGGGGTGACCCAGTACTTC. Translating gives CASSISAGGVTQYF.

This clone was counted only a few times. The chain employs TRBV6-5 and TRBJ2-7, with TRBD1 as a possible D gene (6 bases). Germline values: CDR1 MNHEY, CDR2 SVGAGI. This CDR3 contains 16 residues. V was trimmed by 0 bases and J by 3 bases, leaving 15 bases between them. The CDR3 reads CASSYSTTGHFYEQYF. The DNA for the CDR3 is TGTGCCAGCAGTTACTCGACCACGGGACATTTCTACGAGCAGTACTTC.

The V and J genes are TRBV7-9 and TRBJ2-6; tentatively, D is TRBD1 or TRBD2 (5 bases each). CDR3 length: 17 residues. Trimming took off 1 base at V and 2 bases at J, with 12 bases between the two ends. CDR1 is SEHNR, CDR2 FQNEAQ, per germline (reference sequence). CDR3 DNA: TGTGCCAGCAGCTTAGGGCAGGGACCTACTGGGGCCAACGTCCTGACTTTC. Translation: CASSLGQGPTGANVLTF.

This clone was picked up a small number of times. Other nucleotide sequences in the sample specify the same CDR3. This chain uses TRBV28 with TRBJ2-5; D gene unclear. The ends were cut back, 1 base at V and 5 bases at J, with 2 bases in the middle. The CDR3 extends over 11 amino acids. Germline loops: CDR1 MDHEN, CDR2 SYDVKM. CDR3 nucleotides: TGTGCCAGCAGTTTATTGGAGACCCAGTACTTC. Protein: CASSLLETQYF.

This clone was recorded a few times. The V gene is TRBV9, the J gene TRBJ2-1; D possibly corresponds to TRBD2 (6 bases). V gave up 0 bases and J gave up 5 bases, with 12 bases separating them. This CDR3 has 15 amino acids. Germline V gene lookup returns CDR1 SGDLS and CDR2 YYNGEE. CDR3 residues: CASSVAGRGDNEQFF. CDR3 nucleotide sequence: TGTGCCAGCAGCGTAGCCGGGAGAGGGGACAATGAGCAGTTCTTC.

J is TRBJ1-4 and V is TRBV28; D gene uncertain. The CDR3 loop spans 14 amino acids. The V and J ends lost 5 bases and 7 bases respectively, with 14 bases between them. From germline, CDR1 is MDHEN and CDR2 SYDVKM. CDR3 residues: CASSNGPVGEKLFF. In DNA form, the CDR3 reads TGTGCCAGCAGTAATGGCCCGGTGGGTGAAAAACTGTTTTTT. Combining the CDR3 with reference TRBV28 and TRBJ1-4 gives the whole variable domain DVKVTQSSRYLVKRTGEKVFLECVQDMDHENMFWYRQDPGLGLRLIYFSYDVKMKEKGDIPEGYSVSREKKERFSLILESASTNQTSMYLCASSNGPVGEKLFFGSGTQLSVL.

The V call is TRBV11-2, the J call TRBJ1-5; D ambiguous. The CDR3 runs 15 residues. Trimming took off 0 bases at V and 11 bases at J, with 17 bases between the two ends. Per germline, CDR1 SGHAT and CDR2 FQNNGV. The CDR3 is CASSLEGRAPESQHF. CDR3 coding DNA: TGTGCCAGCAGCTTAGAAGGACGGGCCCCCGAGTCCCAGCATTTT.

The chain combines TRBV2 with TRBJ1-5; possibly TRBD1 for D (6 bases). CDR3 length: 14 residues. The germline gives CDR1 SNHLY, CDR2 FYNNEI. Trimming pared 6 bases from V and 5 bases from J, leaving 14 bases between. The CDR3 region has the DNA TGTGCCAGCAGACTCAGACAGGTATATCAGCCCCAGCATTTT. It is translated as CASRLRQVYQPQHF.

The CDR3 spells CASSPSLLGPYEQYF. The CDR3 DNA sequence: TGTGCCAGCAGTCCCTCTCTGCTGGGGCCCTACGAGCAGTACTTC. The chain recombines TRBV6-5 with TRBJ2-7; a weak D match, TRBD1 (5 bases). Germline V gives CDR1 MNHEY, CDR2 SVGAGI. Trimming removed 5 bases at V and 2 bases at J, with 16 bases between. The CDR3 runs 15 residues.

V is TRBV5-4 and J is TRBJ2-5; D is tentatively TRBD1 or TRBD2 (6 bases each). The CDR3 is made up of 14 amino acids. Trimming pared 6 bases from V and 4 bases from J, leaving 16 bases between. Germline loops: CDR1 SGHNT, CDR2 YYREEE (reference sequence). The CDR3 region is CASNEGGRRETQYF. The CDR3 DNA follows: TGTGCCAGCAACGAAGGGGGGCGGCGAGAGACCCAGTACTTC.

This clone has a handful of counts. The rearrangement joins TRBV6-6 to TRBJ1-2, with TRBD1 matching over 9 bases. The V and J ends lost 5 bases and 7 bases, in that order; junction bases with no gene match: 11. This CDR3 has 15 amino acids. Germline CDR1 is MNHNY and CDR2 is SVGAGI (reference sequence). The CDR3 loop reads CASSPYTDRGGGYTF. CDR3 nucleotides: TGTGCCAGCAGTCCCTACACCGACAGGGGGGGTGGCTACACCTTC.

J is TRBJ2-7 and V is TRBV19; TRBD1 matches 9 bases. Germline V gene data show CDR1 as LNHDA and CDR2 as SQIVND (reference sequence). J gave up 2 bases and V 9 bases, and 5 bases lay outside the gene matches. The CDR3 length is 13 residues. The CDR3 DNA sequence: TGTGCCAGCACCGGGACAGGGACCTACGAGCAGTACTTC. Its protein product is CASTGTGTYEQYF.

As regards this clone: This sample also contains other DNA sequences that code for the same CDR3. The J gene is TRBJ2-1, the V gene TRBV28; no reliable D call. The CDR3 contains 12 residues. CDR1 MDHEN and CDR2 SYDVKM come from the germline V gene. V shed 1 base and J shed 9 bases, with 7 bases lying between them. CDR3 nucleotide sequence: TGTGCCAGCAGTTTATCGACCGGTGAGCAGTTCTTC. This encodes CASSLSTGEQFF.

The chain has TRBV7-8 and TRBJ1-3; TRBD1 matches at 7 bases. V shed 1 base, J shed 0 bases, and the junction held 6 bases outside the gene matches. The CDR3 loop spans 17 amino acids. Germline V gene sequence: CDR1 SGHVS, CDR2 FQNEAQ. The CDR3 DNA reads as TGTGCCAGCAGCTTAGGGACAGGACGAATCTCTGGAAACACCATATATTTT. Its protein is CASSLGTGRISGNTIYF.

This clone was counted a few times. The V call is TRBV6-1, the J call TRBJ1-4; TRBD1 matches 10 bases. Trimming cost V 8 bases and J 12 bases; bases outside gene matches: 6. The CDR3 is made up of 12 amino acids. Germline CDR1 reads MNHNS; CDR2 reads SASEGT. CDR3 DNA sequence: TGTGCCAGCGGGACAGGGGCGCGACAACTGTTTTTT. Its translation: CASGTGARQLFF.

V usage is TRBV7-2 and J usage is TRBJ2-3; TRBD2 aligns across 10 bases. This CDR3 is 16 amino acids long. With 5 bases clipped from V and 4 bases from J, the junction kept 9 bases outside the gene matches. The germline V gene has CDR1 SGHTA and CDR2 FQGNSA. CDR3 DNA: TGTGCCAGCAGCAAAAATGAACTAGCGGGATCAGATACGCAGTATTTT. Translation: CASSKNELAGSDTQYF. Together with reference TRBV7-2 and TRBJ2-3, the CDR3 gives the full variable domain: GAGVSQSPSNKVTEKGKDVELRCDPISGHTALYWYRQSLGQGLEFLIYFQGNSAPDKSGLPSDRFSAERTGGSVSTLTIQRTQQEDSAVYLCASSKNELAGSDTQYFGPGTRLTVL.